This T cell receptor beta chain originates from a study of blood T cell repertoires in COVID-19. At the level of the study: Italy, Spain and the United States were the sources of the convalescent and acute COVID-19 samples.

How the authors handled the data: Amplifying reference gene primers gave estimates of nucleated cell counts. Using immunoSEQ multiplex PCR, the repertoire was profiled, and TCRdb retains in-frame clones only, with some absent. That table supplies the V and J calls and clone size; D and trimming were determined from the DNA. Of 65,000 to 85,000 clones listed, roughly 91% are singletons. CDR1 is MNHEY and CDR2 is SVGAGI in the germline V gene. This CDR3 comprises 13 residues. The ends were cut back, 5 bases at V and 11 bases at J, with 18 bases in the middle. The chain joins TRBV6-5 to TRBJ1-2; D gene ambiguous. The sequence derives from a human donor in a cohort sampled during active COVID-19. The specimen was peripheral blood. The CDR3 loop is CASSTPRQVGYTF. The CDR3 region has the DNA TGTGCCAGCAGTACCCCAAGGCAGGTCGGTTACACCTTC.